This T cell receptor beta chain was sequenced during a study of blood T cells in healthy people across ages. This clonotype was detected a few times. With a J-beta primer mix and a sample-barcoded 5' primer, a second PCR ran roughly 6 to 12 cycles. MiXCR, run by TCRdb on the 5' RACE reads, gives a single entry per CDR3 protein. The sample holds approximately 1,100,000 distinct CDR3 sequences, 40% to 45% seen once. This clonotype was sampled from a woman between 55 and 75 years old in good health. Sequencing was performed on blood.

The CDR3 DNA reads as TGCGCCAGCAGCCCCCATTTTGAGTTAGCCAAAAACATTCAGTACTTC. Encoded protein: CASSPHFELAKNIQYF. The chain couples TRBV4-1 to TRBJ2-4; no clear D gene. The CDR3 runs 16 residues. The germline V gene has CDR1 MGHRA and CDR2 YSYEKL. Deletions cut 4 bases from V and 0 bases from J, with 13 bases between.